These 27 T cell receptor beta chains were sequenced from one sample in a study of vaccination effects on CD4 cells after COVID-19. After expansion with viral peptide pools in the ViraFEST assay, antigen-specific CD4+ T cells were sequenced. Cultured cells yielded isolated CD4+ T cells after 10 days. A positive SARS-CoV-2 PCR test fell between March and December 2020. Profiling relied on immunoSEQ multiplex PCR, and the TCRdb table lists in-frame clones only, not all of them. The sample lists 40,000 or so clones, more than 60% occurring once. What these receptors recognize is not known. The sample was CD4+ T cells from PBMCs cultured with a peptide pool, taken before COVID-19 vaccination. These receptors all stem from a human donor who had a prior SARS-CoV-2 infection.

This chain joins TRBV3-1 (or the pseudogene TRBV3-2) and TRBJ1-1; tentatively, D is TRBD1 (6 bases). The CDR3 loop spans 16 amino acids. With 1 base removed from V and 0 bases from J, the gap between germline ends came to 12 bases. CDR1 is LGHDT and CDR2 is YNNKEL in the germline V gene (reference sequence). Written as DNA, the CDR3 is TGTGCCAGCAGCCAAGCAAACAGGGAACTGAACACTGAAGCTTTCTTT. This sequence encodes CASSQANRELNTEAFF.

The genes are TRBV5-4 and TRBJ1-5, with unresolved D. V was cut by 0 bases and J by 10 bases, with 8 bases left in between. Germline-derived CDR1 and CDR2 are SGHNT and YYREEE (reference sequence). The CDR3 is 12 residues long. CDR3 coding DNA: TGTGCCAGCAGCTTGGTATTTCATCCCCAGCATTTT. The encoded protein is CASSLVFHPQHF.

This chain joins TRBV7-2 and TRBJ2-7; 9 nucleotides align to TRBD2. The CDR3 loop spans 14 amino acids. The germline V gene has CDR1 SGHTA and CDR2 FQGNSA. The ends lost 1 base at V and 7 bases at J; junction bases unmatched: 5. CDR3 nucleotide sequence: TGTGCCAGCAGCTTAGTGGGACTAGCTGGGGAGCAGTACTTC. It translates to CASSLVGLAGEQYF.

V is TRBV2 and J is TRBJ2-5; 7 bases match TRBD2. The length of the CDR3 is 12 residues. Germline-derived CDR1 and CDR2 are SNHLY and FYNNEI. The V gene end was trimmed by 10 bases and the J gene end by 5 bases; junction bases not matched to a gene: 7. The CDR3 DNA follows: TGTGCCACCCGGGGGGATGGGGAGACCCAGTACTTC. It specifies CATRGDGETQYF.

The chain has TRBV4-1 and TRBJ1-1, with D hard to call. The CDR3 is made up of 19 amino acids. Trimming shortened V by 0 bases and J by 3 bases, and 23 bases separated the two germline ends. From germline, CDR1 is MGHRA and CDR2 YSYEKL. CDR3 amino acids: CASSQEIDTVEYGDTEAFF. DNA for the CDR3: TGCGCCAGCAGCCAAGAAATTGACACGGTAGAGTATGGAGACACTGAAGCTTTCTTT.

This rearrangement joins TRBV18 to TRBJ2-3, with no clear D. V lost 3 bases, J lost 0 bases, and 10 bases lay in between. Germline-derived CDR1 and CDR2 are KGHSH and LQKENI. The CDR3 covers 15 residues. The CDR3: CASSPAETSTDTQYF. In nucleotides, the CDR3 is TGTGCCAGCTCACCCGCGGAGACTAGCACAGATACGCAGTATTTT.

A single count supports this clone. The chain couples TRBV18 to TRBJ1-5; the D is unclear. The germline V gene has CDR1 KGHSH and CDR2 LQKENI. This CDR3 spans 18 amino acids. V lost 5 bases to trimming and J lost 5 bases, with 25 bases between them. CDR3 nucleotide sequence: TGTGCCAGCTCAGCCTATCAGGTCACAGAGTACGGGGATCAGCCCCAGCATTTT. Translating gives CASSAYQVTEYGDQPQHF.

The chain links TRBV3-1 (or the pseudogene TRBV3-2) to TRBJ1-1, with 7 bases fitting TRBD1. V was clipped by 1 base and J by 12 bases; unmatched bases: 8. Germline-derived CDR1 and CDR2 are LGHDT and YNNKEL (reference sequence). CDR3 size: 13 residues. This CDR3 is CASSQGAGGWSFF. The CDR3, as DNA: TGTGCCAGCAGCCAAGGGGCAGGGGGATGGTCTTTCTTT.

This clone was detected a few times. V usage is TRBV19 and J usage is TRBJ1-2, with no clear D. CDR3 length: 13 residues. Germline values: CDR1 LNHDA, CDR2 SQIVND (reference sequence). V was shortened by 5 bases and J by 0 bases, with 7 bases between the two germline ends. This CDR3 is CASSWQTNYGYTF. CDR3 in DNA: TGTGCCAGTAGTTGGCAGACTAACTATGGCTACACCTTC.

The genes are TRBV2 and TRBJ1-1; D remains ambiguous. Between the trimmed V and J ends, which lost 8 bases and 3 bases, there was a span of 7 bases. This CDR3 region has 11 residues. Per the germline V gene, CDR1 is SNHLY and CDR2 is FYNNEI. In DNA, the CDR3 is TGTGCCAGCCGTCGGGACACTGAAGCTTTCTTT. It is translated as CASRRDTEAFF.

The chain couples TRBV4-2 to TRBJ2-2, with TRBD2 identical over 8 bases. Trimming at V came to 2 bases and at J to 2 bases, leaving 4 bases not matched to a gene. The germline V gene has CDR1 LGHNA and CDR2 YNFKEQ. This CDR3 is built from 16 residues. The CDR3: CASSQRSGGNTGELFF. In nucleotides, the CDR3 is TGTGCCAGCAGCCAAAGGAGCGGGGGTAACACCGGGGAGCTGTTTTTT.

This clone was observed a handful of times. The V gene is TRBV2, the J gene TRBJ1-6; D is undetermined. The CDR3 consists of 18 residues. V gave up 0 bases and J gave up 10 bases, with 22 bases separating them. Per germline, CDR1 SNHLY and CDR2 FYNNEI. CDR3 sequence (DNA): TGTGCCAGCAGTGAAGCTTCTCCCCCCGGACTGATGGACTCACCCCTCCACTTT. It translates to CASSEASPPGLMDSPLHF.

The chain couples TRBV7-9 to TRBJ2-7, with 10 bases matching TRBD1. V was pared by 1 base and J by 5 bases, with 5 bases of the junction left unmatched. Germline V gives CDR1 SEHNR, CDR2 FQNEAQ (reference sequence). CDR3 size: 15 residues. CDR3 in amino acids: CASSLGQGAYHEQYF. The CDR3 DNA sequence: TGTGCCAGCAGCTTAGGACAGGGGGCTTACCACGAGCAGTACTTC. Based on the CDR3 plus reference TRBV7-9 and TRBJ2-7, the full variable domain is DTGVSQNPRHKITKRGQNVTFRCDPISEHNRLYWYRQTLGQGPEFLTYFQNEAQLEKSRLLSDRFSAERPKGSFSTLEIQRTEQGDSAMYLCASSLGQGAYHEQYFGPGTRLTVT.

There are many counts of this clone. The chain links TRBV3-1 (or the pseudogene TRBV3-2) to TRBJ1-2; D not certain. Trimming cost V 4 bases and J 1 base, with 16 bases left between them. The length of the CDR3 is 16 residues. The V gene's germline CDR1 is LGHDT and CDR2 YNNKEL (reference sequence). CDR3 sequence: CASSRETGSYNYGYTF. The CDR3 DNA sequence: TGTGCCAGCAGCCGAGAGACCGGGTCCTATAACTATGGCTACACCTTC.

The chain is built from TRBV5-1 and TRBJ1-6; D perhaps matches TRBD1 (5 bases). The ends were cut back, 0 bases at V and 11 bases at J, with 9 bases in the middle. The CDR3 contains 13 residues. Germline assignment: CDR1 SGHRS and CDR2 YFSETQ. The CDR3: CASSLVQGTPLHF. The DNA of the CDR3 is TGCGCCAGCAGCTTGGTCCAGGGTACACCCCTCCACTTT.

The V call is TRBV14, the J call TRBJ1-2, with 12 positions matching TRBD1. The J segment lost 3 bases and the V segment lost 2 bases, leaving 7 bases of the junction unmatched. From germline, CDR1 is SGHDN and CDR2 FVKESK. The CDR3 is made up of 17 amino acids. The CDR3 DNA reads as TGTGCCAGCAGCCAAACCGGGACAGGGGGCTTTTACTATGGCTACACCTTC. Protein sequence: CASSQTGTGGFYYGYTF.

This chain uses TRBV6-1 with TRBJ1-6, with 9 bases lining up with TRBD1. V was clipped by 1 base and J by 7 bases; unmatched bases: 2. Germline lookup yields CDR1 MNHNS and CDR2 SASEGT. The CDR3 length is 15 residues. Written as DNA, the CDR3 is TGTGCCAGCAGTGAAGTCGGACAGGGGAATTCACCCCTCCACTTT. Translating it yields CASSEVGQGNSPLHF.

As DNA, the CDR3 is TGTGCCAGCAGCTTGGGTACGTCACAGCCCCAGCATTTT. Protein product: CASSLGTSQPQHF. The rearrangement joins TRBV7-2 to TRBJ1-5; D is ambiguous. V was trimmed by 3 bases and J by 7 bases, leaving 10 bases between them. Germline values: CDR1 SGHTA, CDR2 FQGNSA. The CDR3 loop spans 13 amino acids.

In its sample, this clone was seen once. The chain carries TRBV18 and TRBJ1-1; D not certain. Germline V CDR1 and CDR2: KGHSH, LQKENI. The CDR3 is 13 amino acids. Trimming removed 6 bases from V and 2 bases from J, with 10 bases in between. The CDR3 DNA reads as TGTGCCAGCTCCGGGCGGGCTAACACTGAAGCTTTCTTT. Encoded protein: CASSGRANTEAFF.

This chain connects TRBV28 to TRBJ2-1; 8 nucleotides agree with TRBD1. The CDR3 extends over 16 amino acids. V lost 5 bases, J lost 8 bases, and 14 bases stayed unmatched. CDR1 and CDR2 (germline): MDHEN, SYDVKM. CDR3 sequence reads: CASSPRTGMRVDEQFF. For the CDR3, the DNA is TGTGCCAGCAGTCCTCGGACAGGGATGAGGGTGGATGAGCAGTTCTTC.

The chain employs TRBV30 and TRBJ1-1; D perhaps matches TRBD1 (5 bases). The CDR3 covers 15 residues. Trimming stripped 4 bases from V and 0 bases from J, with 15 bases between. Germline CDR1 GTSNPN, CDR2 SVGIG (reference sequence). CDR3: CAWTPGGGMNTEAFF. CDR3 sequence (DNA): TGTGCCTGGACTCCCGGGGGGGGGATGAACACTGAAGCTTTCTTT. Variable domain in full (rest from reference TRBV30 and TRBJ1-1): SQTIHQWPATLVQPVGSPLSLECTVEGTSNPNLYWYRQAAGRGLQLLFYSVGIGQISSEVPQNLSASRPQDRQFILSSKKLLLSDSGFYLCAWTPGGGMNTEAFFGQGTRLTVV.

V usage is TRBV2 and J usage is TRBJ2-7, with 12 bases identical to TRBD2. Germline values: CDR1 SNHLY, CDR2 FYNNEI. There are 16 residues in the CDR3. The V segment lost 4 bases and the J segment 3 bases; nucleotides outside the gene matches: 7. CDR3 coding DNA: TGTGCCAGCAGTGTGGGACTAGCGGGTGGAGGCTACGAGCAGTACTTC. Protein sequence: CASSVGLAGGGYEQYF.

This clone was seen a few times. V usage is TRBV27 and J usage is TRBJ1-1; the D is unclear. Trimming left V 0 bases short and J 11 bases short, with 16 bases between. The CDR3 is 14 amino acids. Germline V CDR1 and CDR2: MNHEY, SMNVEV (reference sequence). CDR3 sequence reads: CASSLSPEVNRAFF. The CDR3 coding sequence is TGTGCCAGCAGTTTATCGCCCGAAGTCAATAGGGCTTTCTTT.

V usage is TRBV4-2 and J usage is TRBJ2-3; 9 bases line up with TRBD2. Germline assignment: CDR1 LGHNA and CDR2 YNFKEQ. V shed 0 bases, J shed 0 bases, and the junction held 10 bases outside the gene matches. This CDR3 is built from 19 residues. CDR3 residues: CASSQEPGSGGRSTDTQYF. In DNA, the CDR3 is TGTGCCAGCAGCCAAGAACCGGGTAGCGGGGGACGAAGCACAGATACGCAGTATTTT.

This clone appeared once. This chain joins TRBV5-4 and TRBJ2-3; 8 bases map to TRBD2. The V and J ends lost 5 bases and 0 bases, in that order; junction bases with no gene match: 5. The CDR3 is 15 residues long. Germline-derived CDR1 and CDR2 are SGHNT and YYREEE (reference sequence). The CDR3 DNA reads TGTGCCAGCAGAGACGGGAGGGGGAGCACAGATACGCAGTATTTT. The encoded protein is CASRDGRGSTDTQYF.

The chain carries TRBV4-2 and TRBJ1-6; unclear D gene. The CDR3 sequence is 16 residues long. Trimming left V 3 bases short and J 7 bases short, with 16 bases between. The V gene's germline CDR1 is LGHNA and CDR2 YNFKEQ. CDR3: CASSQPVAAQNSPLHF. The CDR3 DNA follows: TGTGCCAGCAGCCAGCCAGTGGCTGCTCAAAATTCACCCCTCCACTTT.

V is TRBV21-1 and J is TRBJ1-3; TRBD1, as called in the table, went unchecked against the DNA. TRBV21-1 is a listed pseudogene. There are 18 residues in the CDR3. The CDR3: CASSKPILGFSSGNTIYF. The CDR3 nucleotides read TGTGCCAGCAGCAAACCCATATTGGGCTTCAGCTCTGGAAACACCATATATTTT.